This T cell receptor (beta chain) was identified in a study of OX40 agonist ivuxolimab in advanced cancers. The study's findings and limits: At 0.1 to 3.0 mg/kg, clonal expansion of CD4+ and CD8+ blood T cells had occurred by week 6. Expanded clones were, on average, more numerous in CD8+ T cells than in CD4+.

V was clipped by 5 bases and J by 7 bases, with 18 bases between them. This CDR3 spans 14 amino acids. The germline V gene has CDR1 MDHEN and CDR2 SYDVKM. This clone has a single count. The antigen is not known. Sequencing was performed with immunoSEQ multiplex PCR; in TCRdb, only in-frame clones are kept and a portion is missing. Here the sample spans tens of thousands of clones, over 80% being singletons. Peripheral blood came from all dose cohorts at three timepoints. This sequence originates from an adult with an advanced solid tumor such as melanoma, head and neck, liver or kidney cancer. The sample here was CD4+ or CD8+ T cells sorted from blood, taken in a trial of the OX40 agonist ivuxolimab. The chain recombines TRBV28 with TRBJ2-7; a possible D gene is TRBD2 (6 bases). The CDR3 DNA reads as TGTGCCAGCAGTCCCGGGACTCCTTGGAGGGAGCAGTACTTC. Translating it yields CASSPGTPWREQYF.